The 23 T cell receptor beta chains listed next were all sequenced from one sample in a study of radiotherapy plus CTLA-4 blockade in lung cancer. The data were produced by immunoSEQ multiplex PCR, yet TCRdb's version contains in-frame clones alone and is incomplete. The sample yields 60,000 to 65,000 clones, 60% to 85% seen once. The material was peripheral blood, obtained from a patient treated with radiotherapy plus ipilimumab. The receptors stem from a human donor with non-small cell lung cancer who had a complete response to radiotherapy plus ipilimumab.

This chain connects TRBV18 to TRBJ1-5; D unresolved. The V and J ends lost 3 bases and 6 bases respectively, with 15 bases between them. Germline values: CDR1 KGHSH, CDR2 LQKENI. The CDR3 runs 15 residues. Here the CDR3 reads CASSPGQVYAQPQHF. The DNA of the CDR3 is TGTGCCAGCTCACCCGGGCAGGTCTATGCTCAGCCCCAGCATTTT.

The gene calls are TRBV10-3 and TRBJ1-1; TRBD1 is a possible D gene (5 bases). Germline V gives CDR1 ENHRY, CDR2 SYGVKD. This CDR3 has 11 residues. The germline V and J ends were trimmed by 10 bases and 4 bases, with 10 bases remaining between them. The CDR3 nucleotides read TGTGCCACCACAGGACCCACTGAAGCTTTCTTT. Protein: CATTGPTEAFF.

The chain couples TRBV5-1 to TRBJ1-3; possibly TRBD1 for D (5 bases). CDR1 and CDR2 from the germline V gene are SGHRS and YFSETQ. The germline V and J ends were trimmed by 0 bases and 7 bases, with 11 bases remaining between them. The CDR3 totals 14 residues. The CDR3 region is CASSLEAGMNTIYF. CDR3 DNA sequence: TGCGCCAGCAGCTTGGAAGCAGGGATGAACACCATATATTTT.

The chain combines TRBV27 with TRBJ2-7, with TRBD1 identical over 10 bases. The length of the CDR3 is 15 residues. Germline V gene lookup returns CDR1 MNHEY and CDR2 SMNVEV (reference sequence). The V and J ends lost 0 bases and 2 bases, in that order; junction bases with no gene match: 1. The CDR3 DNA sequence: TGTGCCAGCAGTTTATCCGGACAGGGGGCCTACGAGCAGTACTTC. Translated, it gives CASSLSGQGAYEQYF.

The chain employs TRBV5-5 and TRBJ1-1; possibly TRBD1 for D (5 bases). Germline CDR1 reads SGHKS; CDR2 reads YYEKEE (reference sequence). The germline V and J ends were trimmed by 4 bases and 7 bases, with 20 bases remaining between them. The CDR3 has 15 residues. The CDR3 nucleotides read TGTGCCAGCAGCCGGGTGTCGCAAGGGGCACTTGAAGCTTTCTTT. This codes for CASSRVSQGALEAFF.

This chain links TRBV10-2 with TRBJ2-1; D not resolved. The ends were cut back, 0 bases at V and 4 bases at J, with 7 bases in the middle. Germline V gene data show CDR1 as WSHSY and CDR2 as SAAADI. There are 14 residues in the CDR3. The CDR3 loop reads CASSESYQYNEQFF. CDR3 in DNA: TGCGCCAGCAGTGAGTCGTACCAATACAATGAGCAGTTCTTC.

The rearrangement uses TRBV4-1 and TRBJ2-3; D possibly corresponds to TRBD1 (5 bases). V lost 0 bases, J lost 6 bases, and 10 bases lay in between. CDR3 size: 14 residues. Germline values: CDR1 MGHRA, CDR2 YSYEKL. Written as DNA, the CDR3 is TGCGCCAGCAGCCAAGATGAAGGGGTCGATACGCAGTATTTT. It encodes CASSQDEGVDTQYF.

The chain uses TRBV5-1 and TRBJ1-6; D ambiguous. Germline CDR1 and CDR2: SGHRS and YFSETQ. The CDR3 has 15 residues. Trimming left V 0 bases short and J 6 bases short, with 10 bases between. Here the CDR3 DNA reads TGCGCCAGCAGCTTGGGCTTTTTGGCTAATTCACCCCTCCACTTT. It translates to CASSLGFLANSPLHF.

This CDR3 reads CASSVGGGNTIYF. CDR3 in DNA: TGTGCCAGCAGTGTTGGCGGAGGAAACACCATATATTTT. The rearrangement links TRBV25-1 to TRBJ1-3; unclear D gene. The germline V gene has CDR1 MGHDK and CDR2 SYGVNS. The length of the CDR3 is 13 residues. The germline V and J ends were trimmed by 4 bases and 4 bases, with 8 bases remaining between them. Based on the CDR3 plus reference TRBV25-1 and TRBJ1-3, the full variable domain is EADIYQTPRYLVIGTGKKITLECSQTMGHDKMYWYQQDPGMELHLIHYSYGVNSTEKGDLSSESTVSRIRTEHFPLTLESARPSHTSQYLCASSVGGGNTIYFGEGSWLTVV.

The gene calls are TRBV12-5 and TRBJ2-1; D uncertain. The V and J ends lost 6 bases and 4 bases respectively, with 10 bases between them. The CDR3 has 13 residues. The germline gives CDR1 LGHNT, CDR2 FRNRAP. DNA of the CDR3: TGTGCTAGTGGAGAGGCAGCGTACAATGAGCAGTTCTTC. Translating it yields CASGEAAYNEQFF.

The CDR3 bases are TGTGCCAGCAGTGAAACAGGGGGCGCGGATGGCTACACCTTC. This codes for CASSETGGADGYTF. The gene calls are TRBV6-4 and TRBJ1-2; 9 nucleotides line up with TRBD1. The CDR3 length is 14 residues. The V gene's germline CDR1 is MRHNA and CDR2 SNTAGT. The V gene end was trimmed by 3 bases and the J gene end by 6 bases; junction bases not matched to a gene: 5.

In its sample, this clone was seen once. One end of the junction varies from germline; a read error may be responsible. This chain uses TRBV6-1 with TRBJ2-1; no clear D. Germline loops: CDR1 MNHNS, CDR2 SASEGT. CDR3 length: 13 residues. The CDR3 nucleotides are TGTAATACTTACTCCTACTCCAACAATGAGCAGTTCTTC. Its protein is CNTYSYSNNEQFF.

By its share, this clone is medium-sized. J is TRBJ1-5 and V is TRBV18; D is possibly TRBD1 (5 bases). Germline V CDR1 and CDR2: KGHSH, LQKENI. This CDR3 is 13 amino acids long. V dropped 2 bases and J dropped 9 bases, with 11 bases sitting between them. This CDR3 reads CASSPGDGRPQHF. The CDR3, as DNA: TGTGCCAGCTCACCAGGGGACGGCCGGCCCCAGCATTTT.

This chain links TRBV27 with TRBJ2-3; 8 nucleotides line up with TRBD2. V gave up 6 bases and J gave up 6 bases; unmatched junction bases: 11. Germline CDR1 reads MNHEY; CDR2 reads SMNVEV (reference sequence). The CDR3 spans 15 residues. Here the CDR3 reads CASSLGTRFMDTQYF. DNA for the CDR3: TGTGCCAGCAGCCTGGGGACTAGGTTTATGGATACGCAGTATTTT.

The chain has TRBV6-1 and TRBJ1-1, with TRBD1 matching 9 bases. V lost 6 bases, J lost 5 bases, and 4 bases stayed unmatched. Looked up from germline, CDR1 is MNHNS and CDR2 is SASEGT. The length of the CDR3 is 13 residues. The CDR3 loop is CASRGQGTTEAFF. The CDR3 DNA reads TGTGCCAGCAGGGGACAGGGAACTACTGAAGCTTTCTTT.

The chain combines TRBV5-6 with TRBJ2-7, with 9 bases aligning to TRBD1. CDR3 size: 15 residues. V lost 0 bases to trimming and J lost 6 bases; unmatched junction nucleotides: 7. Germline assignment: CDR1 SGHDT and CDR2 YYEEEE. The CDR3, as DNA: TGTGCCAGCAGCTTGGATTCTGGGACAGGGCGCGAGCAGTACGTC. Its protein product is CASSLDSGTGREQYV.

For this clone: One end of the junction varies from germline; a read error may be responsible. As DNA, the CDR3 is TGCGCCACCAGTTTCGGGGAGAGCTATGGCTACACCTTC. Its translation is CATSFGESYGYTF. The gene calls are TRBV10-2 and TRBJ1-2; D is undetermined. This CDR3 is 13 amino acids long. The germline V gene has CDR1 WSHSY and CDR2 SAAADI.

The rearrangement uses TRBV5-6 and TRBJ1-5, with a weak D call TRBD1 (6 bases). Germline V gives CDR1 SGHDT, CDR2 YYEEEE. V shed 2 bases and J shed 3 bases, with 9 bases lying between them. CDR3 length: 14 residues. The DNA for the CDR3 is TGTGCCAGCAGCTTACAGGGTTTCAATCAGCCCCAGCATTTT. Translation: CASSLQGFNQPQHF.

As DNA, the CDR3 is TGCGCCAGCAGCCACGGGGGAGGGCGGGATGGCTACACCTTC. As protein: CASSHGGGRDGYTF. The rearrangement links TRBV4-1 to TRBJ1-2; maybe TRBD1 (5 bases). The CDR3 runs 14 residues. Germline CDR1 and CDR2: MGHRA and YSYEKL. Trimming removed 3 bases from V and 6 bases from J, with 14 bases in between.

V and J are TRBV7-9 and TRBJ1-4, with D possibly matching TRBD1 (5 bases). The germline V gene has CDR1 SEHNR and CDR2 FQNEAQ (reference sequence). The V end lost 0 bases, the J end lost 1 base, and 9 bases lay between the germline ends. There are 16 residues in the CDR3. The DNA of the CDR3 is TGTGCCAGCAGCTTAGCGAGACAGAAAACTAATGAAAAACTGTTTTTT. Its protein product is CASSLARQKTNEKLFF. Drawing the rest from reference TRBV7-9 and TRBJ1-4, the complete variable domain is DTGVSQNPRHKITKRGQNVTFRCDPISEHNRLYWYRQTLGQGPEFLTYFQNEAQLEKSRLLSDRFSAERPKGSFSTLEIQRTEQGDSAMYLCASSLARQKTNEKLFFGSGTQLSVL.

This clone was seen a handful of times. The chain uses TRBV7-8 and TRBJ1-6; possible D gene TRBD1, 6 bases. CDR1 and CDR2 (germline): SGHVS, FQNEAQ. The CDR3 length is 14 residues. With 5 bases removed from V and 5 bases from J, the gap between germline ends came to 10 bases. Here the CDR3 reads CASSNRADNSPLHF. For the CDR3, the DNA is TGTGCCAGCAGCAACAGGGCAGATAATTCACCCCTCCACTTT.

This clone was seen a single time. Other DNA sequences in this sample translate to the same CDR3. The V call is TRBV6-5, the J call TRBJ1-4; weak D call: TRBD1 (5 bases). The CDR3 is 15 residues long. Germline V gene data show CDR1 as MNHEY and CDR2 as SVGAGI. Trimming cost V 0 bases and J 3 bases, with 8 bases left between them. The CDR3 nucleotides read TGTGCCAGCAGTTACTCCGCGGGGGCTAATGAAAAACTGTTTTTT. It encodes CASSYSAGANEKLFF.

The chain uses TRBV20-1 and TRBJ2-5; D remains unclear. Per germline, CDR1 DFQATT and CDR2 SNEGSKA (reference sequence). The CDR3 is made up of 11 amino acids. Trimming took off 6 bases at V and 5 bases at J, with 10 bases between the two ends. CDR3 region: CSAELKETQYF. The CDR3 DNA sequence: TGCAGTGCCGAATTAAAGGAGACCCAGTACTTC.